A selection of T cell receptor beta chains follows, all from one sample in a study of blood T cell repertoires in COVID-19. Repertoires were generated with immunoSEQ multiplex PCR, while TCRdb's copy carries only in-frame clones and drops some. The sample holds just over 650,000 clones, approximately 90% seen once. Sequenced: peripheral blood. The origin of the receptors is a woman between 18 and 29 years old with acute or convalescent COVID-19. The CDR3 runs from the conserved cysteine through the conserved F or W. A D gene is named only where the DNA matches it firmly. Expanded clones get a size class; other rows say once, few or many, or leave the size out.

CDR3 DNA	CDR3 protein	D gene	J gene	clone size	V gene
TGCGCCAGCAGCTTGGTCGGGGGGACGAACACTGAAGCTTTCTTT	CASSLVGGTNTEAFF	-	TRBJ1-1	few	TRBV5-1
TGTGCCAGCTCAGGACAGGGGGCTATCAATGAGCAGTTCTTC	CASSGQGAINEQFF	TRBD1	TRBJ2-1	-	TRBV7-8
TGTGCCAGTCGGGACAGGGAAGATTACGAGCAGTACTTC	CASRDREDYEQYF	TRBD1	TRBJ2-7	-	TRBV9
TGTGCCAGCTCTCCACAACGGACAGGGAAAGATGAGCAGTTCTTC	CASSPQRTGKDEQFF	TRBD1	TRBJ2-1	-	TRBV18
TGTGCCAGCATTCCAACAGGAGATACGCAGTATTTT	CASIPTGDTQYF	-	TRBJ2-3	-	TRBV6-4
TGCGCCAGCAGCCAAGAGGTCTCCGGGACAGGAGATGGCTACACCTTC	CASSQEVSGTGDGYTF	TRBD1	TRBJ1-2	once	TRBV5-1
TGTGCTACGGGACATCAGAACACCGGGGAGCTGTTTTTT	CATGHQNTGELFF	-	TRBJ2-2	-	TRBV27
TGTGCCAGCAGTGATTATATGAACACTGAAGCTTTCTTT	CASSDYMNTEAFF	-	TRBJ1-1	-	TRBV6-1
TGTGCCACCAGCAGTAGGTGGACAGGGGAAGGTTCACCCCTCCACTTT	CATSSRWTGEGSPLHF	TRBD1	TRBJ1-6	once	TRBV15
TGTGCCAGCAGCTTAGCGCCCGGGCGGGGCCAAGAGACCCAGTACTTC	CASSLAPGRGQETQYF	-	TRBJ2-5	-	TRBV7-2
TGTGCCAGCAGTTGGCAGGTCAACTCCTACAATGAGCAGTTCTTC	CASSWQVNSYNEQFF	-	TRBJ2-1	-	TRBV27
TGTGCCAGCAGTTACGGGCAGGGGCAGCCCCAGCATTTT	CASSYGQGQPQHF	-	TRBJ1-5	-	TRBV6-5
TGTGCCAGCAGACCTAGACAGGGTAGCTATGGCTACACCTTC	CASRPRQGSYGYTF	TRBD1	TRBJ1-2	-	TRBV7-9
TGCGCCAGCAGCCCCCGGACAGGGATCGCTGAAGCTTTCTTT	CASSPRTGIAEAFF	TRBD1	TRBJ1-1	-	TRBV5-1
TGTGCCAGCAGCTTAGGGGGGACAGGCTGGAACACCATATATTTT	CASSLGGTGWNTIYF	TRBD1	TRBJ1-3	-	TRBV7-9
TGCGCCAGCAGTCAATCAACCACAGTTAATTCACCCCTCCACTTT	CASSQSTTVNSPLHF	-	TRBJ1-6	-	TRBV23-1
TGTGCCAGCAGCTTAGGAAAGGGAGGGAACACTGAAGCTTTCTTT	CASSLGKGGNTEAFF	-	TRBJ1-1	once	TRBV7-9
TGCAGTGCTAGTGCTGTCAGGGGGGCCTATGGCTACACCTTC	CSASAVRGAYGYTF	TRBD1	TRBJ1-2	-	TRBV20-1
TGCGCCAGCAGCTTCACGGGACAAAGCAATCAGCCCCAGCATTTT	CASSFTGQSNQPQHF	-	TRBJ1-5	-	TRBV5-1
TGTGCCAGCAGTGTGGACAGCTGGGGTAATTCACCCCTCCACTTT	CASSVDSWGNSPLHF	-	TRBJ1-6	-	TRBV27
TGTGCCAGCAGCCTTCGTCCCGGGACAGGGGGGAACACTGAAGCTTTCTTT	CASSLRPGTGGNTEAFF	TRBD1	TRBJ1-1	-	TRBV9
TGTGCCAGTAGTATGAATTCTGCGGGACAGGGGCCCTATAGCAATCAGCCCCAGCATTTT	CASSMNSAGQGPYSNQPQHF	TRBD1	TRBJ1-5	-	TRBV19
TGTGCCAGCAGCGCCTACGGGACAGGGGTTTTGTACGAGCAGTACTTC	CASSAYGTGVLYEQYF	TRBD1	TRBJ2-7	-	TRBV9
TGTGCCAGCAGTAAATTTGAGACAGCGACGTACGAGCAGTACTTC	CASSKFETATYEQYF	-	TRBJ2-7	-	TRBV6-5
TGTGCCAGCAGCTGGGGACTTAATCAGCCCCAGCATTTT	CASSWGLNQPQHF	-	TRBJ1-5	once	TRBV7-2
TGTGCCAGTTCCCCTTTCGGACTAGCGGACGAGCAGTACTTC	CASSPFGLADEQYF	TRBD2	TRBJ2-7	-	TRBV7-8
TGTGCTAGTGGTTTCCAGACTAGCGGGGTTAACAATGAGCAGTTCTTC	CASGFQTSGVNNEQFF	TRBD2	TRBJ2-1	-	TRBV12-5
TGTGCCAGCAGCTTACGGAGAGATACGCAGTATTTT	CASSLRRDTQYF	-	TRBJ2-3	-	TRBV7-9
TGTGCCAGCAGTGAGGGGGGATCTGAAGCTTTCTTT	CASSEGGSEAFF	-	TRBJ1-1	-	TRBV25-1
TGTGCCTGGAGCCCCCCCGCGGGGACGGCTTTCTTT	CAWSPPAGTAFF	-	TRBJ1-1	-	TRBV30
TGTGCCAGCAGCAGGGGGCACACTGAAGCTTTCTTT	CASSRGHTEAFF	TRBD1	TRBJ1-1	-	TRBV12-3/TRBV12-4
TGTGCCAGCAGTCCGGACCAAGGGGGTCAGCCCCAGCATTTT	CASSPDQGGQPQHF	-	TRBJ1-5	-	TRBV6-4
TGCGCCAGCAGCTTGGAAGCACAGTCCTACGAGCAGTACTTC	CASSLEAQSYEQYF	-	TRBJ2-7	-	TRBV5-1
TGTGCCACTACAGGGGAGGACTATGGCTACACCTTC	CATTGEDYGYTF	TRBD1	TRBJ1-2	-	TRBV6-5
TGTGCCAGCTCCCCGGGGGTAGAGCAGTACTTC	CASSPGVEQYF	-	TRBJ2-7	once	TRBV18
TGTGCCACCAGACGACAGGGGCGACAAGAGACCCAGTACTTC	CATRRQGRQETQYF	TRBD1	TRBJ2-5	once	TRBV24-1
TGCGCCAGCAGCCCCCCGGGGGAGAGCTCCTACGAGCAGTACTTC	CASSPPGESSYEQYF	-	TRBJ2-7	-	TRBV4-1
TGTGCCCTGCACATCCAGGGGCATAATTCACCCCTCCACTTT	CALHIQGHNSPLHF	-	TRBJ1-6	-	TRBV30
TGTGCCAGCAGCCAATTCAGGGGGGACGGACCCTACGAGCAGTACTTC	CASSQFRGDGPYEQYF	-	TRBJ2-7	few	TRBV14
TGTGCCAGCTCACCCACTTTGGGGACAGGGCGTCTTGACACTGAAGCTTTCTTT	CASSPTLGTGRLDTEAFF	TRBD1	TRBJ1-1	-	TRBV18
TGTGCCAGCAGCTCCGACAGGGGGACTGAAGCTTTCTTT	CASSSDRGTEAFF	TRBD1	TRBJ1-1	few	TRBV7-2
TGTGCCAGGGGGGACAGTAAGGACACTGAAGCTTTCTTT	CARGDSKDTEAFF	TRBD1	TRBJ1-1	-	TRBV19
TGTGCCAGCAGCTTAGAAAGTCCGGGGACTGGAAACACCATATATTTT	CASSLESPGTGNTIYF	-	TRBJ1-3	-	TRBV7-6
TGCACCAGCAGCCTCCGGGACAGGGGGCGATCTGGAAACACCATATATTTT	CTSSLRDRGRSGNTIYF	-	TRBJ1-3	-	TRBV1
TGTGCCAGCAGTTACTCTATAACCGGGGAGCTGTTTTTT	CASSYSITGELFF	-	TRBJ2-2	few	TRBV6-6
TGCGCCAGCAGCCAAGACACAGGGGGCCACGGGGAGCTGTTTTTT	CASSQDTGGHGELFF	TRBD1	TRBJ2-2	once	TRBV4-3
TGTGCCAGTAGTGTAGACGGGGGAAACACTGAAGCTTTCTTT	CASSVDGGNTEAFF	-	TRBJ1-1	-	TRBV19
TGCGCCAGCAGTCATTCTGGAAACACCATATATTTT	CASSHSGNTIYF	-	TRBJ1-3	-	TRBV4-1
TGCGCCAGCAGCTTGGCAGCAGAGGACAATGAGCAGTTCTTC	CASSLAAEDNEQFF	-	TRBJ2-1	-	TRBV5-1
TGTGCCAGCAGTGACAGTTACGAGCAGTACTTC	CASSDSYEQYF	-	TRBJ2-7	-	TRBV6-2/TRBV6-3
TGTGCCAGCACCTTCCCGGGGGATAACTATGGCTACACCTTC	CASTFPGDNYGYTF	-	TRBJ1-2	-	TRBV7-3
TGTGCCAGTTCGGTGGTTCGCAACCAGCCCCAGCATTTT	CASSVVRNQPQHF	-	TRBJ1-5	-	TRBV19
TGTGCCTGGAGCGCAACACCGAACACTGAAGCTTTCTTT	CAWSATPNTEAFF	-	TRBJ1-1	-	TRBV30
TGTGCCTGGAACGGACAGGGGATTATTAACTATGGCTACACCTTC	CAWNGQGIINYGYTF	TRBD1	TRBJ1-2	once	TRBV30
TGCGCCAGCAGTGAGTCGAGTGGGACAGGGTATGGCTACACCTTC	CASSESSGTGYGYTF	TRBD1	TRBJ1-2	-	TRBV10-2
TGTGCCAGCAGCCGCCGACAGGGTCTGGGGGAGCTGTTTTTT	CASSRRQGLGELFF	TRBD1	TRBJ2-2	-	TRBV28
TGTGCCAGCAGCTTATACAGGGGAGGAGGCTATGGCTACACCTTC	CASSLYRGGGYGYTF	TRBD1	TRBJ1-2	-	TRBV5-4